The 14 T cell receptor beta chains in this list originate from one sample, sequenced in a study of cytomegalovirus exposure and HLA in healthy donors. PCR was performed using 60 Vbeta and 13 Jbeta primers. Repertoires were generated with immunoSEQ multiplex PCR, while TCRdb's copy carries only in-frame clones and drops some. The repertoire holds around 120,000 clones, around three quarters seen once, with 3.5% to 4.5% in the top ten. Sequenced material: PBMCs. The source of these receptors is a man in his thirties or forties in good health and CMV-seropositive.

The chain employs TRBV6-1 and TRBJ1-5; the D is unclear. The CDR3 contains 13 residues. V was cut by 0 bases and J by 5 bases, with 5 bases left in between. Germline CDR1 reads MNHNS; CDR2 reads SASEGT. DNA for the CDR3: TGTGCCAGCAGTGAAGCGCGTTATCAGCCCCAGCATTTT. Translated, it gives CASSEARYQPQHF.

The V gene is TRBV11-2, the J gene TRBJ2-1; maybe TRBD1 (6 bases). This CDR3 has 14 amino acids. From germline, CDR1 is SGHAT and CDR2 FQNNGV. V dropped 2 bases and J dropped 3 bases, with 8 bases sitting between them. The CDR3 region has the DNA TGTGCCAGCAGCTTAAGGGGGTTCTACAATGAGCAGTTCTTC. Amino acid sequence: CASSLRGFYNEQFF.

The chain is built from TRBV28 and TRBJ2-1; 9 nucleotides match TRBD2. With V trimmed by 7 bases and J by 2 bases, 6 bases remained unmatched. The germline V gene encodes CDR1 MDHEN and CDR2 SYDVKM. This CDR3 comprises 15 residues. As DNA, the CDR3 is TGTGCCAGCAACCGAGCGGGAGGCGCCTACAATGAGCAGTTCTTC. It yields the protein CASNRAGGAYNEQFF.

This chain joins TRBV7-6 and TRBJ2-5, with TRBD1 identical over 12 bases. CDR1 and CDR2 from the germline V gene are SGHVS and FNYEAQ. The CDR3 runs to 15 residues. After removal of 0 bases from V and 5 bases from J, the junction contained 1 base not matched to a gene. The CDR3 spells CASSLAGQGAETQYF. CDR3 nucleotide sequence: TGTGCCAGCAGCTTAGCGGGACAGGGGGCCGAGACCCAGTACTTC.

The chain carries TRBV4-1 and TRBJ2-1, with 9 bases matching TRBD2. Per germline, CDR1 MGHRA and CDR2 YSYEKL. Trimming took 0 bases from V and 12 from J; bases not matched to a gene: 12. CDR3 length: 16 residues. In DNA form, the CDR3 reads TGCGCCAGCAGCCAAGAAGGAGCGGGGGGCCACTATGTGCAGTTCTTC. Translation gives CASSQEGAGGHYVQFF.

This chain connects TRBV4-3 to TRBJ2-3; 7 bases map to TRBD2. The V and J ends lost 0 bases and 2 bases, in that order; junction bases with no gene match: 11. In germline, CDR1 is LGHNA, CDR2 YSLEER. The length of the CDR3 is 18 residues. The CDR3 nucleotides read TGCGCCAGCAGCCAAGATATGATAGCTAGCGGACCCACAGATACGCAGTATTTT. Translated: CASSQDMIASGPTDTQYF.

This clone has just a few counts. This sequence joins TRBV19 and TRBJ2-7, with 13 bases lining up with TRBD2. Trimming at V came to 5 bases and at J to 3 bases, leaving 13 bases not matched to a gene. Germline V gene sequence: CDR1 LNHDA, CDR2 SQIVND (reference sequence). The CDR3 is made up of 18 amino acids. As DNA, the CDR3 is TGTGCCAGTAGTGATCGGTATAGTACTAGCGGGAGGGTCTACGAGCAGTACTTC. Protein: CASSDRYSTSGRVYEQYF.

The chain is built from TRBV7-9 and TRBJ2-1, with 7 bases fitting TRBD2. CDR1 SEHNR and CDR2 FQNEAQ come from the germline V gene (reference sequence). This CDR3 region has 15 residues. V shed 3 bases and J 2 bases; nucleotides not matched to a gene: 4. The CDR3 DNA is TGTGCCAGCAGCTTGAGGGCGGGAGCCTACAATGAGCAGTTCTTC. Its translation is CASSLRAGAYNEQFF.

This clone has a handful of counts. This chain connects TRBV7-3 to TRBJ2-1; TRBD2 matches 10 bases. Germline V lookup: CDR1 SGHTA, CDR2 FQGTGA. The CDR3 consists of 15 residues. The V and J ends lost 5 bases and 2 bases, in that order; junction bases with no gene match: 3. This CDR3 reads CASSPLAGAYNEQFF. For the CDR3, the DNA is TGTGCCAGCAGCCCTCTAGCGGGAGCCTACAATGAGCAGTTCTTC.

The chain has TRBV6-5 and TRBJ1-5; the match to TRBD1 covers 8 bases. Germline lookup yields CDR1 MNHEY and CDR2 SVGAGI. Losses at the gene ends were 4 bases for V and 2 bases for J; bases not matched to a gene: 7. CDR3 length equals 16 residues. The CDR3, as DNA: TGTGCCAGCAGTTCGCAGGGGGCATTCGGCAATCAGCCCCAGCATTTT. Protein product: CASSSQGAFGNQPQHF.

The CDR3, as DNA: TGCGCCAGCAGCCAGTTAGCGGGAGGCGCACAGACCCAGTACTTC. Translated, it gives CASSQLAGGAQTQYF. The rearrangement joins TRBV4-1 to TRBJ2-5; 10 positions match TRBD2. CDR3 length: 15 amino acids. V shed 3 bases, J shed 6 bases, and the junction held 7 bases outside the gene matches. CDR1 MGHRA and CDR2 YSYEKL come from the germline V gene.

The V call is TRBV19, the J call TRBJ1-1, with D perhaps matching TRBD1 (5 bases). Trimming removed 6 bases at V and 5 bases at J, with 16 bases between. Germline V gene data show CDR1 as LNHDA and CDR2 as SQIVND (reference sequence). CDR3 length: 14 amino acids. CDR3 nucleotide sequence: TGTGCCAGTAGGAACCCGGGGGAGGGTACTGAAGCTTTCTTT. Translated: CASRNPGEGTEAFF.

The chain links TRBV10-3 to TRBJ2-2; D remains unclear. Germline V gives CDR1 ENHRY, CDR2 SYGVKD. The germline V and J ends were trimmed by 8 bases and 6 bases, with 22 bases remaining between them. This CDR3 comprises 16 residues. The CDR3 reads CAIAPLSRFGPGELFF. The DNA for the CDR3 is TGTGCCATCGCCCCACTATCACGGTTTGGTCCCGGGGAGCTGTTTTTT.

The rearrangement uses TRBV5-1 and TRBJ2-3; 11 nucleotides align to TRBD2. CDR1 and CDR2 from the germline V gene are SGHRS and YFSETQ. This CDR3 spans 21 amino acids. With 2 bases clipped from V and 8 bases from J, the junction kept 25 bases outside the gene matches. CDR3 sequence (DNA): TGCGCCAGCAGCTTATGGTTAGGGCTAGCGGGAGGAGGTACATTGAAGCGTACGCAGTATTTT. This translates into CASSLWLGLAGGGTLKRTQYF. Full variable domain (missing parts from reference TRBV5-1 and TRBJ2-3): KAGVTQTPRYLIKTRGQQVTLSCSPISGHRSVSWYQQTPGQGLQFLFEYFSETQRNKGNFPGRFSGRQFSNSRSEMNVSTLELGDSALYLCASSLWLGLAGGGTLKRTQYFGPGTRLTVL.